This T cell receptor (beta chain) stems from a study of CXCR3-negative and CXCR3-positive naive CD8 T cells. Study outcomes and limitations: A higher hydrophobicity marked the TRB CDR3s of CXCR3-positive naive cells versus CXCR3-negative naive cells.

Triplicate approximately 280,000-cell sorts were made of each CD8+ T cell subset. By phenotype, naive CD8+ T cells were CD45RO-CCR7+CD27+CD95-. With respect to this clonotype: Its antigen is not known.

TRB cDNA libraries were made by UMI-labeled 5' RACE. From the 5' RACE reads, TCRdb lists one entry per CDR3 protein and no DNA. The sample holds about 130,000 distinct CDR3 sequences. From germline, CDR1 is SGHRS and CDR2 YFSETQ. This CDR3 spans 15 amino acids. Source material: naive CXCR3+ CD8+ T cells from blood. Regarding subset: CD45RO-CCR7+CD27+CD95- naive CD8+ T cells expressing CXCR3 (TNR3+). This receptor was taken from a human donor in good health. Some clones in this sample may be carry-over from other donors' samples. The chain links TRBV5-1 to TRBJ2-2. The chain's CDR3 is CASSWGVMDAGELFF.